A selection of T cell receptor beta chains follows, all from one sample in a study of kidney transplant recipient with SARS-CoV-2 infection. TCRdb recomputed calls from the reads with MiXCR, one row per CDR3 protein. Seen here are roughly 250,000 distinct CDR3 sequences, roughly 26% observed once, and the top ten hold around 6.8%. Sequencing was performed on a blood sample, taken at baseline and between days 110 and 120 from a kidney transplant recipient. These receptors all stem from a male patient in his thirties who had COVID-19 and was a kidney transplant recipient. The T cells may partly be graft donor cells. The CDR3 runs from the conserved cysteine through the conserved F or W. The D gene is left open where the match is weak. Clone size is given for some rows only: seen once, a few or many times, or a class if the clone is expanded.

clone_size: many; v_call: TRBV5-1; d_call: TRBD2; j_call: TRBJ2-1; cdr3_aa: CASSSGIAGIDEQFF; cdr3_nt: TGCGCCAGCAGTTCGGGAATAGCGGGAATAGATGAGCAGTTCTTC
clone_size: NA; v_call: TRBV2; d_call: TRBD1; j_call: TRBJ2-3; cdr3_aa: CASIRGQGETQYF; cdr3_nt: TGTGCCAGCATCAGGGGGCAAGGAGAAACGCAGTATTTT
clone_size: many; v_call: TRBV28; d_call: TRBD1; j_call: TRBJ2-4; cdr3_aa: CASSLRDRETKNIQYF; cdr3_nt: TGTGCCAGCAGTTTACGGGACAGGGAAACCAAAAACATTCAGTACTTC
clone_size: few; v_call: TRBV20-1; d_call: TRBD2; j_call: TRBJ2-3; cdr3_aa: CSALPFRLAGRSDTQYF; cdr3_nt: TGCAGTGCCCTCCCCTTTAGACTAGCGGGAAGGTCAGATACGCAGTATTTT
clone_size: many; v_call: TRBV20-1; d_call: TRBD2; j_call: TRBJ2-5; cdr3_aa: CSARPSGRETQYF; cdr3_nt: TGCAGTGCTAGACCTAGCGGTAGAGAGACCCAGTACTTC
clone_size: many; v_call: TRBV11-2; d_call: NA; j_call: TRBJ1-2; cdr3_aa: CASSREVTSRKTYGYTF; cdr3_nt: TGTGCCAGCAGCCGAGAAGTAACAAGCAGAAAGACCTATGGCTACACCTTC
clone_size: many; v_call: TRBV19; d_call: TRBD1; j_call: TRBJ2-5; cdr3_aa: CASSGWDRVPTQYF; cdr3_nt: TGTGCCAGTAGTGGTTGGGACAGGGTCCCGACCCAGTACTTC
clone_size: few; v_call: TRBV6-2/TRBV6-3; d_call: NA; j_call: TRBJ2-1; cdr3_aa: CASSYSAERGHSYNEQFF; cdr3_nt: TGTGCCAGCAGTTACTCGGCCGAAAGGGGACACTCCTACAATGAGCAGTTCTTC
clone_size: many; v_call: TRBV12-2; d_call: NA; j_call: TRBJ1-2; cdr3_aa: CASRTHLTPRKTYGYTF; cdr3_nt: TGTGCAAGTCGCACTCATCTGACTCCACGAAAGACCTATGGCTACACCTTC
clone_size: NA; v_call: TRBV5-1; d_call: TRBD2; j_call: TRBJ2-1; cdr3_aa: CASSLDLLAGGYNEQFF; cdr3_nt: TGCGCCAGCAGCTTGGACCTACTAGCGGGAGGGTACAATGAGCAGTTCTTC
clone_size: NA; v_call: TRBV20-1; d_call: TRBD1; j_call: TRBJ1-2; cdr3_aa: CSASPPGTGGGGYTF; cdr3_nt: TGCAGTGCTAGTCCCCCTGGGACAGGGGGCGGTGGCTACACCTTC
clone_size: many; v_call: TRBV7-4; d_call: NA; j_call: TRBJ1-2; cdr3_aa: CASSNWFSARKTYGYTF; cdr3_nt: TGTGCCAGCAGCAATTGGTTTTCAGCTCGAAAGACCTATGGCTACACCTTC